Below, one T cell receptor beta chain is given with its context. This clone has a handful of counts. Which antigen it targets is not known. No qualities accompany the bases; no much larger clone lies one base away. These data are taken from a study of T cell responses to AZD1222 COVID-19 vaccine (dated by TCRdb to 2020 to 2023). Background for the entire study: AZD1222 recipients with second doses at about 4 weeks or about 12 weeks were pooled, because spike-specific TCR depth and breadth did not differ between schedules. Trial participants were enrolled by age into 18-55, 56-69 and 70-plus year subgroups, with 148, 28 and 57 TCR-sequenced participants respectively. A total of 233 trial participants underwent TCR sequencing, of whom some 210 received two doses of AZD1222 and roughly 25 received two doses of the MenACWY control vaccine.

Measured from the cysteine to the phenylalanine, the CDR3 is 12 residues long. Only the CDR3 part of the read is kept: 36 bases, read in frame from the first base. Trimming removed 6 bases from V and 6 bases from J; the gene matches leave 4 bases unexplained. According to the germline V gene, CDR1 reads MDHEN and CDR2 reads SYDVKM. Broader findings and caveats from the paper: Conclusions about previously exposed vaccinees were limited because only 6 or 7 AZD1222 recipients were SARS-CoV-2 seropositive at baseline. No day 14 peak-response samples were available, so repertoires were characterized only after the peak T cell response. The whole spike protein was spanned by vaccine-associated CD4 TCRs, and dominant responses were seen in regions 160-218 and 743-854. The 56-69-year group was small, and its depth increase did not reach significance, likely because of low power. Participants were mostly white British, with more females than males. The authors suggested clonal diversity may have been underestimated. Nearly half of unique spike-specific TCRs reportedly recognized epitopes outside regions mutated in the B.1.351 and B.1.1.7 variants. Spike-specific TCR breadth and depth rose significantly after two AZD1222 doses compared with day 0 and with MenACWY recipients.

What this sample's time point label stands for: baseline before first vaccination. The vaccinee samples were drawn from two UK trials, COV001 and COV002, one of which was a single-blind randomized controlled phase 2/3 trial testing AZD1222 (ChAdOx1 nCoV-19) in healthy adults. For TCRbeta chain sequencing, PBMC samples from trial participants were taken at day 0 and at day 28 after the second dose. The CDR3 regions of human TCRbeta chains were analyzed by immunosequencing. In the authors' own workflow: Repertoire TCRs were checked for matches against a reference library of SARS-CoV-2-specific TCRs that had been generated using the MIRA antigen-specificity platform. Breadth was defined as the fraction of unique TCRs that were SARS-CoV-2-associated. Depth was defined as the fraction of total T cells that were SARS-CoV-2-associated. Using the MIRA data, each spike-specific TCR was assigned both to the spike region to which the TCR was reactive and to a CD4 or CD8 class. Log10-transformed breadth and depth values were compared by one-way ANOVA with Sidak's multiple comparisons tests. The table was pulled from immuneACCESS by TCRdb, which kept in-frame rearrangements only. Such tables lose some clones; where checked, under half of the loss comes from unresolved V genes, and the rest has no known cause. V, J and clone size were drawn from that table, and D and trimming were deduced from the DNA. Present in this sample are 45,000 to 60,000 clones, about 80% of which were seen just once. The ten largest clones add up to approximately 6.3% of the sample.

The sequence derives from an adult in good health. The sequence links TRBV28 to TRBJ1-2; 7 bases in the middle match TRBD1. Here the sequenced sample was peripheral blood, taken on day 0 of AZD1222 vaccination. The DNA reads as follows: TGTGCCAGCAGCCCCAGGGGGGATGGCTACACCTTC. Its translation reads: CASSPRGDGYTF.